The source of this TCR beta chain is a study of T cell changes during pregnancy in multiple sclerosis. This CDR3 spans 14 amino acids. V gave up 4 bases and J gave up 6 bases, with 16 bases separating them. CDR1 SGDLS and CDR2 YYNGEE come from the germline V gene. Here immunoSEQ multiplex PCR was the method, and the copy in TCRdb shows in-frame clones only, minus some. The table has roughly 46,000 clones, around 93% seen once; the top ten hold around 3.9%. The chain is built from TRBV9 and TRBJ1-1; the D gene is possibly TRBD1 (5 bases). The sequence was obtained from a female donor with multiple sclerosis, enrolled in a pregnancy study. Here the sequenced sample was CD8+ T cells from peripheral blood mononuclear cells, taken after pregnancy. As DNA, the CDR3 is TGTGCCAGCAGCTACTCGGGACTTCCGGCTGAAGCTTTCTTT. Protein sequence: CASSYSGLPAEAFF.